This is a list of T cell receptor beta chains from one sample in a study of blood T cell repertoires in COVID-19. Profiling relied on immunoSEQ multiplex PCR, and the TCRdb table lists in-frame clones only, not all of them. In the table there are 70,000 to 95,000 clones, 80% to 85% of which are singletons. The sequenced material came from peripheral blood. The receptors shown here come from a woman aged 55 to 70 with acute or convalescent COVID-19. The CDR3 runs from the conserved cysteine through the conserved F or W. D genes are given only for firm matches. For some rows the clone size is stated as once, few or many, or as a class when expanded; others skip it.

>TRBD2|TRBJ2-5|TRBV2|NA
CASSEGLAETQYF
TGTGCCAGCAGTGAGGGACTAGCGGAGACCCAGTACTTC
>NA|TRBJ2-2|TRBV30|NA
CASVPRLAKNTGELFF
TGTGCCTCCGTCCCGAGGCTAGCAAAGAACACCGGGGAGCTGTTTTTT
>TRBD2|TRBJ2-7|TRBV9|NA
CASSVALAGVYEQYF
TGTGCCAGCAGCGTAGCTCTAGCGGGAGTCTACGAGCAGTACTTC
>TRBD1|TRBJ2-7|TRBV6-5|few
CASSQWTGGSYEQYF
TGTGCCAGCAGTCAATGGACAGGGGGCTCCTACGAGCAGTACTTC
>TRBD2|TRBJ2-7|TRBV4-1|NA
CASSASGRGIEQYF
TGCGCCAGCAGCGCCAGCGGGAGGGGCATCGAGCAGTACTTC
>TRBD1|TRBJ2-7|TRBV6-5|NA
CAVGQGRYEQYF
TGTGCCGTGGGACAGGGACGCTACGAGCAGTACTTC
>NA|TRBJ1-4|TRBV11-2|NA
CASSIQVGGTNEKLFF
TGTGCCAGCAGCATCCAAGTCGGGGGAACTAATGAAAAACTGTTTTTT
>NA|TRBJ2-2|TRBV6-1|NA
CASSEASVYTGELFF
TGTGCCAGCAGTGAAGCTAGCGTGTACACCGGGGAGCTGTTTTTT
>NA|TRBJ2-5|TRBV30|NA
CAWTTGGVGETQYF
TGTGCCTGGACCACAGGGGGGGTTGGAGAGACCCAGTACTTC
>NA|TRBJ1-1|TRBV28|NA
CASSHPRGTTEAFF
TGTGCCAGCAGTCATCCCAGGGGAACGACTGAAGCTTTCTTT
>NA|TRBJ2-7|TRBV19|once
CASSAPLAVSHEQYF
TGTGCCAGTAGTGCCCCTTTAGCGGTCTCCCACGAGCAGTACTTC
>NA|TRBJ2-5|TRBV7-3|NA
CASSLVATETQYF
TGTGCCAGCAGCTTAGTAGCCACGGAGACCCAGTACTTC
>NA|TRBJ1-5|TRBV2|NA
CASSGTQGSSNQPQHF
TGTGCCAGCAGTGGGACACAGGGCAGCAGCAATCAGCCCCAGCATTTT
>TRBD1|TRBJ1-2|TRBV6-5|NA
CASRGQGYNYGYTF
TGTGCCAGCAGGGGACAGGGGTATAACTATGGCTACACCTTC
>NA|TRBJ1-5|TRBV5-5|NA
CASSPWTALSNQPQHF
TGTGCCAGCAGCCCTTGGACAGCGCTTAGCAATCAGCCCCAGCATTTT
>TRBD2|TRBJ2-7|TRBV5-6|NA
CASSWGPGGSYEQYF
TGTGCCAGCAGCTGGGGCCCCGGGGGGTCCTACGAGCAGTACTTC
>NA|TRBJ2-2|TRBV28|NA
CASSLGAGELFF
TGTGCCAGCAGTTTGGGCGCCGGGGAGCTGTTTTTT
>NA|TRBJ1-6|TRBV9|few
CASSVAVSGSPLHF
TGTGCCAGCAGCGTAGCCGTCTCAGGTTCACCCCTCCACTTT
>TRBD1|TRBJ2-1|TRBV5-1|few
CASSGDRGSGNEQFF
TGCGCCAGCAGCGGGGACAGGGGTAGCGGCAATGAGCAGTTCTTC
>NA|TRBJ1-3|TRBV4-2|NA
CASSQVSPGAGNTIYF
TGTGCCAGCAGCCAAGTCTCCCCCGGGGCTGGAAACACCATATATTTT
>NA|TRBJ1-6|TRBV30|NA
CAWKGDSYNSPLHF
TGTGCCTGGAAGGGAGACTCCTATAATTCACCCCTCCACTTT
>TRBD2|TRBJ2-7|TRBV6-5|once
CASSYSSGSSYEQYF
TGTGCCAGCAGTTACTCTAGCGGGAGCTCCTACGAGCAGTACTTC
>NA|TRBJ2-7|TRBV12-2|NA
CAASLLTSGLFEQYF
TGTGCGGCCTCGCTTTTAACTAGCGGCCTATTTGAGCAGTACTTC
>NA|TRBJ1-1|TRBV6-1|large
CASSEVAGESTEAFF
TGTGCCAGCAGTGAAGTGGCAGGGGAGAGCACTGAAGCTTTCTTT
>NA|TRBJ2-3|TRBV28|NA
CASSYGERSTDTQYF
TGTGCCAGCAGTTACGGTGAAAGAAGCACAGATACGCAGTATTTT
>NA|TRBJ1-2|TRBV20-1|NA
CSGVRGYGYTF
TGCAGTGGAGTTAGGGGCTACGGCTACACCTTC